Presented here are 7 T cell receptor beta chains from one specimen sequenced in a study of cytomegalovirus exposure and HLA in healthy donors. It was with 60 Vbeta and 13 Jbeta primers that the PCR ran. Produced via immunoSEQ multiplex PCR; TCRdb's table is partial and in-frame only. The sample gives about 150,000 clones, 75% to 90% of which show up once; roughly 8% is in the top ten. The sequencing input was PBMCs. All receptors derive from a woman aged 45-65 years in good health and CMV-seropositive.

This clone was seen more than once but under ten times. V usage is TRBV10-3 and J usage is TRBJ1-1; weak D call: TRBD1 (6 bases). V gave up 3 bases and J gave up 10 bases, with 18 bases separating them. The CDR3 has 14 amino acids. Per the germline V gene, CDR1 is ENHRY and CDR2 is SYGVKD. The CDR3 spells CAISDSGGGTSAFF. The CDR3 nucleotides read TGTGCCATCAGTGATAGCGGGGGCGGAACCTCAGCTTTCTTT.

This sequence joins TRBV6-1 and TRBJ2-7, with D tentatively TRBD1 (6 bases). Germline values: CDR1 MNHNS, CDR2 SASEGT. The germline V and J ends were trimmed by 6 bases and 0 bases, with 9 bases remaining between them. This CDR3 is built from 13 residues. CDR3 protein: CASRTGNSYEQYF. The CDR3 DNA follows: TGTGCCAGCAGAACAGGGAACTCCTACGAGCAGTACTTC.

The chain uses TRBV6-5 and TRBJ1-1; TRBD1 is a possible D gene (5 bases). Deletions cut 2 bases from V and 10 bases from J, with 8 bases between. The CDR3 is 11 amino acids. From germline, CDR1 is MNHEY and CDR2 SVGAGI. Written as DNA, the CDR3 is TGTGCCAGCAGTTACGGGGGGACAGCTTTCTTT. Translation gives CASSYGGTAFF.

This clone showed up just a few times. J is TRBJ2-7 and V is TRBV7-8, with 9 bases identical to TRBD1. The ends lost 1 base at V and 4 bases at J; junction bases unmatched: 11. The CDR3 totals 17 residues. Looked up from germline, CDR1 is SGHVS and CDR2 is FQNEAQ. The CDR3 DNA reads as TGTGCCAGCAGCTTAGAAGAATCCGGGACAGGGCAGTACGAGCAGTACTTC. Translation: CASSLEESGTGQYEQYF.

This clone was observed a few times. The V gene is TRBV13, the J gene TRBJ2-1, with TRBD2 matching over 7 bases. CDR3 length: 13 residues. The germline V gene encodes CDR1 PRHDT and CDR2 FYEKMQ (reference sequence). Trimming cost V 8 bases and J 3 bases; bases outside gene matches: 4. The CDR3 region has the DNA TGTGCCAGCTGGCAGCGGGGCTACAATGAGCAGTTCTTC. It specifies CASWQRGYNEQFF.

V and J are TRBV30 and TRBJ1-6, with TRBD1 as a possible D gene (5 bases). Trimming stripped 2 bases from V and 5 bases from J, with 10 bases between. Germline lookup yields CDR1 GTSNPN and CDR2 SVGIG (reference sequence). The CDR3 contains 14 residues. CDR3 nucleotides: TGTGCCTGGAGTAGGGACTTAGATAATTCACCCCTCCACTTT. Encoded protein: CAWSRDLDNSPLHF. The full variable domain, rest sourced from reference TRBV30 and TRBJ1-6, is SQTIHQWPATLVQPVGSPLSLECTVEGTSNPNLYWYRQAAGRGLQLLFYSVGIGQISSEVPQNLSASRPQDRQFILSSKKLLLSDSGFYLCAWSRDLDNSPLHFGNGTRLTVT.

The V and J genes are TRBV7-3 and TRBJ1-6; 7 bases agree with TRBD1. CDR3 size: 13 residues. Germline V lookup: CDR1 SGHTA, CDR2 FQGTGA. The V gene end was trimmed by 4 bases and the J gene end by 10 bases; junction bases not matched to a gene: 4. DNA of the CDR3: TGTGCCAGCAGCTCCCGACAGGGCTCACCCCTCCACTTT. This sequence encodes CASSSRQGSPLHF. The full variable domain, its missing parts supplied by reference TRBV7-3 and TRBJ1-6, is GAGVSQTPSNKVTEKGKYVELRCDPISGHTALYWYRQSLGQGPEFLIYFQGTGAADDSGLPNDRFFAVRPEGSVSTLKIQRTERGDSAVYLCASSSRQGSPLHFGNGTRLTVT.